Listed below are T cell receptor beta chains from one sample, sequenced in a study of T cells in Graves' hyperthyroidism and ophthalmopathy. MiXCR was run by TCRdb on the multiplex PCR reads, yielding one entry per CDR3 protein. The sample carries over 700,000 distinct CDR3 sequences, around 38% recorded once. The sample was blood. The receptors shown here come from a man aged 18-30 years with Graves' hyperthyroidism. Each CDR3 is given with its conserved first and last residue. The order of the fields is CDR3 DNA, CDR3 protein, D gene, V gene, CDR3 length, clone size, J gene. A D gene is named only where the DNA matches it firmly. Size tells how often a clone was seen (once, few, many) or the class of an expanded clone, and some rows leave it out.

CDR3nt: TGCAGCCTCCAATCAGGGGACCGGGACACTGAAGCTTTCTTT
CDR3aa: CSLQSGDRDTEAFF
d_gene: NA
v_gene: TRBV29-1
len: 14
abundance: NA
j_gene: TRBJ1-1

CDR3nt: TGCAGTGCGTCTCCCGGGACAGGGGTAGGCTCACCCCTCCACTTT
CDR3aa: CSASPGTGVGSPLHF
d_gene: TRBD1
v_gene: TRBV20-1
len: 15
abundance: NA
j_gene: TRBJ1-6

CDR3nt: TGTGCCTGGAGTGTACAGGGGAACACTGAAGCTTTCTTT
CDR3aa: CAWSVQGNTEAFF
d_gene: NA
v_gene: TRBV25-1
len: 13
abundance: NA
j_gene: TRBJ1-1

CDR3nt: TGCAGTGCTAGGTCTTTCGACACCGGGGAGCTGTTTTTT
CDR3aa: CSARSFDTGELFF
d_gene: NA
v_gene: TRBV20-1
len: 13
abundance: NA
j_gene: TRBJ2-2

CDR3nt: TGTGCCAGCAGTTACTCTCGGACTAACCAAGAGACCCAGTACTTC
CDR3aa: CASSYSRTNQETQYF
d_gene: NA
v_gene: TRBV6-5
len: 15
abundance: NA
j_gene: TRBJ2-5

CDR3nt: TGTGCCAGTTCGGAGACAGGGCGCGCCGAGCAGTACTTC
CDR3aa: CASSETGRAEQYF
d_gene: TRBD1
v_gene: TRBV19
len: 13
abundance: NA
j_gene: TRBJ2-7

CDR3nt: TGTGCCAGCAGCTTGGCCGGACAGGGCTATCAGCCCCAGCATTTT
CDR3aa: CASSLAGQGYQPQHF
d_gene: TRBD1
v_gene: TRBV5-6
len: 15
abundance: few
j_gene: TRBJ1-5

CDR3nt: TGTGCCAGCAGTGAAGCGCTTGGTGGCTACACCTTC
CDR3aa: CASSEALGGYTF
d_gene: NA
v_gene: TRBV2
len: 12
abundance: many
j_gene: TRBJ1-2

CDR3nt: TGTGCCATCAGCGGGGGTATAGGGTACACCTTC
CDR3aa: CAISGGIGYTF
d_gene: NA
v_gene: TRBV10-3
len: 11
abundance: NA
j_gene: TRBJ1-2

CDR3nt: TGTGCCAGCAGTATTAGCGGGGGCGAGACCCAGTACTTC
CDR3aa: CASSISGGETQYF
d_gene: TRBD2
v_gene: TRBV25-1
len: 13
abundance: NA
j_gene: TRBJ2-5

CDR3nt: TGTGCCAGCAGCTTAGTTGTGAGCAATCAGCCCCAGCATTTT
CDR3aa: CASSLVVSNQPQHF
d_gene: NA
v_gene: TRBV7-8
len: 14
abundance: many
j_gene: TRBJ1-5

CDR3nt: TGCAGTGCTAGTCAGGGCAGGGTGAATCAGCCCCAGCATTTT
CDR3aa: CSASQGRVNQPQHF
d_gene: NA
v_gene: TRBV20-1
len: 14
abundance: many
j_gene: TRBJ1-5

CDR3nt: TGTGCCAGCAGCCCCTGGACAGGAACCCTCGATATTAATCAGCCCCAGCATTTT
CDR3aa: CASSPWTGTLDINQPQHF
d_gene: TRBD1
v_gene: TRBV7-2
len: 18
abundance: few
j_gene: TRBJ1-5

CDR3nt: TGTGCCAGCAGCGTGCCGGACACTGAAGCTTTCTTT
CDR3aa: CASSVPDTEAFF
d_gene: NA
v_gene: TRBV6-5
len: 12
abundance: NA
j_gene: TRBJ1-1

CDR3nt: TGTGCCAGCAGCTTCCAGGGGGCGCGAGGCGAGCTGTTTTTT
CDR3aa: CASSFQGARGELFF
d_gene: TRBD1
v_gene: TRBV11-2
len: 14
abundance: NA
j_gene: TRBJ2-2

CDR3nt: TGTGCCATCAGTGATTCCGGGACACCCTACGAGCAGTACTTC
CDR3aa: CAISDSGTPYEQYF
d_gene: NA
v_gene: TRBV10-3
len: 14
abundance: NA
j_gene: TRBJ2-7

CDR3nt: TGTGCCAGTAGTATGTCAGAGGATAGCAATCAGCCCCAGCATTTT
CDR3aa: CASSMSEDSNQPQHF
d_gene: NA
v_gene: TRBV19
len: 15
abundance: many
j_gene: TRBJ1-5

CDR3nt: TGCGCCAGCAGCACCGACGGGGCGGGCCGAATATCCTACGAGCAGTACTTC
CDR3aa: CASSTDGAGRISYEQYF
d_gene: NA
v_gene: TRBV5-1
len: 17
abundance: few
j_gene: TRBJ2-7

CDR3nt: TGCAGTGCTAGGGACCCAAGTAGGCGTGAAAAACTGTTTTTT
CDR3aa: CSARDPSRREKLFF
d_gene: NA
v_gene: TRBV20-1
len: 14
abundance: few
j_gene: TRBJ1-4

CDR3nt: TGTGCCAGCAAATCTGGACTATCTCAAGAGACCCAGTACTTC
CDR3aa: CASKSGLSQETQYF
d_gene: NA
v_gene: TRBV6-1
len: 14
abundance: few
j_gene: TRBJ2-5

CDR3nt: TGCAGCTGCAAGGGGGGGAACCGGAGCTCCTACGAGCAGTACTTC
CDR3aa: CSCKGGNRSSYEQYF
d_gene: NA
v_gene: TRBV29-1
len: 15
abundance: NA
j_gene: TRBJ2-7

CDR3nt: TGTGCCAGCAGTTCATGGGTCGGGACAGCCTACGAGCAGTACTTC
CDR3aa: CASSSWVGTAYEQYF
d_gene: TRBD1
v_gene: TRBV7-2
len: 15
abundance: many
j_gene: TRBJ2-7

CDR3nt: TGCGCCAGCAGCTTACCGGGACAGGGCTACACCGGGGAGCTGTTTTTT
CDR3aa: CASSLPGQGYTGELFF
d_gene: TRBD1
v_gene: TRBV5-1
len: 16
abundance: NA
j_gene: TRBJ2-2

CDR3nt: TGTGCCAGCACAGCCTCTCGAGGGGGGGAGCAGTACTTC
CDR3aa: CASTASRGGEQYF
d_gene: NA
v_gene: TRBV2
len: 13
abundance: once
j_gene: TRBJ2-7

CDR3nt: TGTGCCAGCAGTTACGCGGCAGGGGGCGTGAACACTGAAGCTTTCTTT
CDR3aa: CASSYAAGGVNTEAFF
d_gene: TRBD1
v_gene: TRBV6-5
len: 16
abundance: NA
j_gene: TRBJ1-1

CDR3nt: TGCAGTGCTAGAAAGAGTGGGCCGCGGAACACTGAAGCTTTCTTT
CDR3aa: CSARKSGPRNTEAFF
d_gene: NA
v_gene: TRBV20-1
len: 15
abundance: NA
j_gene: TRBJ1-1

CDR3nt: TGTGCCAGCAGTGGAGGGACAGAAGATTTCTTT
CDR3aa: CASSGGTEDFF
d_gene: TRBD1
v_gene: TRBV6-1
len: 11
abundance: many
j_gene: TRBJ1-1

CDR3nt: TGTGCCAGCAGGGAGGACGGGAACTATGGCTACACCTTC
CDR3aa: CASREDGNYGYTF
d_gene: NA
v_gene: TRBV6-6
len: 13
abundance: few
j_gene: TRBJ1-2

CDR3nt: TGTGCCAGCAGCTCCGGACTGAGCACTGAAGCTTTCTTT
CDR3aa: CASSSGLSTEAFF
d_gene: NA
v_gene: TRBV7-6
len: 13
abundance: NA
j_gene: TRBJ1-1

CDR3nt: TGTGCCAGCAGCTCCACAGGGAGAGCTGAAGCTTTCTTT
CDR3aa: CASSSTGRAEAFF
d_gene: NA
v_gene: TRBV7-2
len: 13
abundance: many
j_gene: TRBJ1-1

CDR3nt: TGTGCCAGCAGCCGAGCAGGGGGGGAAAAACTGTTTTTT
CDR3aa: CASSRAGGEKLFF
d_gene: TRBD1
v_gene: TRBV7-2
len: 13
abundance: NA
j_gene: TRBJ1-4

CDR3nt: TGTGCCACCTCCGGGACAGGGTCCCAAGCTAACTATGGCTACACCTTC
CDR3aa: CATSGTGSQANYGYTF
d_gene: TRBD1
v_gene: TRBV24-1
len: 16
abundance: many
j_gene: TRBJ1-2

CDR3nt: TGCGCCAGCAGCTCCCAGTGGGGGGATGGCACTGAAGCTTTCTTT
CDR3aa: CASSSQWGDGTEAFF
d_gene: NA
v_gene: TRBV5-1
len: 15
abundance: NA
j_gene: TRBJ1-1

CDR3nt: TGCGCCACTTCGACCGGAATGGATCAGCCCCAGCATTTT
CDR3aa: CATSTGMDQPQHF
d_gene: NA
v_gene: TRBV4-3
len: 13
abundance: few
j_gene: TRBJ1-5

CDR3nt: TGTGCCAGCAGCTTGGGGCAGGGGAACGGCTACACCTTC
CDR3aa: CASSLGQGNGYTF
d_gene: NA
v_gene: TRBV5-1
len: 13
abundance: many
j_gene: TRBJ1-2

CDR3nt: TGCAGCGTTCAGTCGGGCGGAGGATGGGACCAGTACTTC
CDR3aa: CSVQSGGGWDQYF
d_gene: NA
v_gene: TRBV29-1
len: 13
abundance: many
j_gene: TRBJ2-5

CDR3nt: TGCGCCAGCAGCTTGGTCTGGCGGGACGAGCAGTACTTC
CDR3aa: CASSLVWRDEQYF
d_gene: NA
v_gene: TRBV5-1
len: 13
abundance: many
j_gene: TRBJ2-7

CDR3nt: TGCAGCGTTGTTCCGGTTTTGACCCCGAGGCATCGAAATTCACCCCTCCACTTT
CDR3aa: CSVVPVLTPRHRNSPLHF
d_gene: NA
v_gene: TRBV29-1
len: 18
abundance: NA
j_gene: TRBJ1-6

CDR3nt: TGCGCCAGCCGGGACAGCGCCTACGAGCAGTACTTC
CDR3aa: CASRDSAYEQYF
d_gene: TRBD1
v_gene: TRBV10-2
len: 12
abundance: many
j_gene: TRBJ2-7

CDR3nt: TGTGCCAGCAGCTTAAGTGGCGGGAGCTCCTACGAGCAGTACTTC
CDR3aa: CASSLSGGSSYEQYF
d_gene: TRBD2
v_gene: TRBV7-3
len: 15
abundance: many
j_gene: TRBJ2-7

CDR3nt: TGTGCCAGCAGCTTAAGGGCGGACGTATCGAACACCGGGGAGCTGTTTTTT
CDR3aa: CASSLRADVSNTGELFF
d_gene: NA
v_gene: TRBV7-9
len: 17
abundance: few
j_gene: TRBJ2-2

CDR3nt: TGTGCCAGCGCGAAGGTGGGCAATTCACCCCTCCACTTT
CDR3aa: CASAKVGNSPLHF
d_gene: NA
v_gene: TRBV6-5
len: 13
abundance: many
j_gene: TRBJ1-6

CDR3nt: TGCAGTGCTAGACGGGTATGGGACTATGGCTACACCTTC
CDR3aa: CSARRVWDYGYTF
d_gene: NA
v_gene: TRBV20-1
len: 13
abundance: many
j_gene: TRBJ1-2

CDR3nt: TGTGCCAGCAGCCGGACAGGGGGGGGCTCGTACGAGCAGTACTTC
CDR3aa: CASSRTGGGSYEQYF
d_gene: TRBD1
v_gene: TRBV7-2
len: 15
abundance: NA
j_gene: TRBJ2-7

CDR3nt: TGTGCCACCGGGACAGGGATCTATCAGCCCCAGCATTTT
CDR3aa: CATGTGIYQPQHF
d_gene: TRBD1
v_gene: TRBV10-3
len: 13
abundance: NA
j_gene: TRBJ1-5

CDR3nt: TGTGCCAGCAGTTACCAAGAATCCTACGAGCAGTACTTC
CDR3aa: CASSYQESYEQYF
d_gene: NA
v_gene: TRBV12-3/TRBV12-4
len: 13
abundance: few
j_gene: TRBJ2-7

CDR3nt: TGCAGTGCCCTCCCGGTTGGGCTAGCGGGGGGGGGAGAGACCCAGTACTTC
CDR3aa: CSALPVGLAGGGETQYF
d_gene: TRBD2
v_gene: TRBV20-1
len: 17
abundance: NA
j_gene: TRBJ2-5

CDR3nt: TGTGCCATCAGTGCGGGACCAGCCCAATATGGCTACACCTTC
CDR3aa: CAISAGPAQYGYTF
d_gene: NA
v_gene: TRBV10-3
len: 14
abundance: NA
j_gene: TRBJ1-2

CDR3nt: TGTGCCAGCAGCCAAGAAAGGCTCGAGACCCAGTACTTC
CDR3aa: CASSQERLETQYF
d_gene: NA
v_gene: TRBV14
len: 13
abundance: NA
j_gene: TRBJ2-5

CDR3nt: TGTGCCAGCAGCTTAGGCGGGATCTCGGGGGCCAACGTCCTGACTTTC
CDR3aa: CASSLGGISGANVLTF
d_gene: NA
v_gene: TRBV7-6
len: 16
abundance: few
j_gene: TRBJ2-6

CDR3nt: TGTGCCAGCAGCCCGACACTCTCTGGAAACACCATATATTTT
CDR3aa: CASSPTLSGNTIYF
d_gene: NA
v_gene: TRBV11-2
len: 14
abundance: few
j_gene: TRBJ1-3

CDR3nt: TGTGCCAGCACCTCCCCCCGGGGGTCAGCTTTCTTT
CDR3aa: CASTSPRGSAFF
d_gene: NA
v_gene: TRBV11-2
len: 12
abundance: NA
j_gene: TRBJ1-1

CDR3nt: TGCAGTGCTGCAGGATCGACAGGGAAGCAGCCCCAGCATTTT
CDR3aa: CSAAGSTGKQPQHF
d_gene: TRBD1
v_gene: TRBV20-1
len: 14
abundance: many
j_gene: TRBJ1-5

CDR3nt: TGTGCCAGCAGCGTAGAGACAGGATCTAATGAAAAACTGTTTTTT
CDR3aa: CASSVETGSNEKLFF
d_gene: NA
v_gene: TRBV9
len: 15
abundance: NA
j_gene: TRBJ1-4